This entry lists 7 T cell receptor beta chains sequenced from one sample in a study of OX40 agonist ivuxolimab in advanced cancers. Library construction relied on the immunoSEQ multiplex PCR assay. What TCRdb holds here is the immuneACCESS table cut down to in-frame rearrangements. Part of the clones is not present; checked against another copy, under half of the missing clones reflect an unresolved V gene, and the others are unexplained. This sample comprises some 22,000 clones, approximately 70% of them detected only once. In total, the top ten clones hold 15% to 20% of the sample. The sample in question was CD4+ or CD8+ T cells sorted from blood, obtained in a trial of the OX40 agonist ivuxolimab. Receptor source: an adult with an advanced solid tumor such as melanoma, head and neck, liver or kidney cancer.

The chain joins TRBV7-9 to TRBJ2-7; TRBD1 matches at 7 bases. Trimming removed 8 bases from V and 4 bases from J; junction bases left unmatched: 11. This CDR3 is 14 amino acids long. From germline, CDR1 is SEHNR and CDR2 FQNEAQ (reference sequence). The CDR3: CASDLNRGPYEQYF. CDR3 in DNA: TGTGCCAGCGACCTCAACAGGGGACCATACGAGCAGTACTTC.

This clone occurred once. This sequence joins TRBV7-9 and TRBJ2-4, with 7 bases fitting TRBD2. The germline V gene has CDR1 SEHNR and CDR2 FQNEAQ (reference sequence). The CDR3 is 15 amino acids. Trimming cost V 4 bases and J 8 bases; bases outside gene matches: 11. In nucleotides, the CDR3 is TGTGCCAGCAGCTCAGATCCGAAGGGGAGGGACATTCAGTACTTC. Amino acid sequence: CASSSDPKGRDIQYF.

The chain has TRBV19 and TRBJ2-1; D may correspond to TRBD1 or TRBD2 (5 bases each). Per germline, CDR1 LNHDA and CDR2 SQIVND (reference sequence). The CDR3 loop spans 14 amino acids. Trimming pared 6 bases from V and 0 bases from J, leaving 9 bases between. The CDR3 sequence is CASRGPPSYNEQFF. DNA of the CDR3: TGTGCCAGTAGGGGACCCCCCTCCTACAATGAGCAGTTCTTC.

The V call is TRBV30, the J call TRBJ2-7; 7 positions match TRBD1. V lost 5 bases and J lost 5; bases outside the gene matches: 9. The germline CDR1 and CDR2 sequences are GTSNPN and SVGIG (reference sequence). This CDR3 has 13 amino acids. This CDR3 is CAWQTGSMHEQYF. CDR3 bases: TGTGCCTGGCAGACAGGGAGTATGCACGAGCAGTACTTC.

This chain connects TRBV5-4 to TRBJ1-1; D may be TRBD1 (6 bases). Germline V gene data show CDR1 as SGHNT and CDR2 as YYREEE (reference sequence). The V and J ends lost 4 bases and 8 bases respectively, with 9 bases between them. There are 11 residues in the CDR3. DNA of the CDR3: TGTGCCAGCAGCATAGGACAGGAAGCTTTCTTT. This codes for CASSIGQEAFF.

A remark on this clone: The limits of the CDR3 on the DNA are not certain, so only TCRdb's listed CDR3 is given. This sequence joins TRBV21-1 and TRBJ1-2; TRBD1 is the table's D call, not checked against the DNA. TRBV21-1 is recorded as a pseudogene. The CDR3 is 18 residues long, ends included. CDR3 residues: CASSSHVGQGASHYGYTF.

This sequence joins TRBV14 and TRBJ2-2; no firm D call. The CDR3 has 13 residues. Germline CDR1 reads SGHDN; CDR2 reads FVKESK. Trimming shortened V by 2 bases and J by 8 bases, and 9 bases separated the two germline ends. The DNA of the CDR3 is TGTGCCAGCAGCCAACGTTTTCTTGGGGAGCTGTTTTTT. It encodes CASSQRFLGELFF. The full variable domain, in which reference TRBV14 and TRBJ2-2 provide the parts outside the CDR3, is EAGVTQFPSHSVIEKGQTVTLRCDPISGHDNLYWYRRVMGKEIKFLLHFVKESKQDESGMPNNRFLAERTGGTYSTLKVQPAELEDSGVYFCASSQRFLGELFFGEGSRLTVL.